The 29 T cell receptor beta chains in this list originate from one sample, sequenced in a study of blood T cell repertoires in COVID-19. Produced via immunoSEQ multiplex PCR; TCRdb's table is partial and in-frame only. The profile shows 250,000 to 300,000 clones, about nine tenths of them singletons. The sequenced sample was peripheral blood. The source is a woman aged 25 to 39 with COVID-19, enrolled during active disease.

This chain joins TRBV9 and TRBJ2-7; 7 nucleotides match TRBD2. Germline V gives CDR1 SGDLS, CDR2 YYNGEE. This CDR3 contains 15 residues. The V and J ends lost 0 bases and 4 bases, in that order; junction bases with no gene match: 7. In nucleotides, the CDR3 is TGTGCCAGCAGCGTAGCTGGCGGGAGTAGTTACGAGCAGTACTTC. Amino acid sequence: CASSVAGGSSYEQYF. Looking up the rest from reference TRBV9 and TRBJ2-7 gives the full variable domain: DSGVTQTPKHLITATGQRVTLRCSPRSGDLSVYWYQQSLDQGLQFLIQYYNGEERAKGNILERFSAQQFPDLHSELNLSSLELGDSALYFCASSVAGGSSYEQYFGPGTRLTVT.

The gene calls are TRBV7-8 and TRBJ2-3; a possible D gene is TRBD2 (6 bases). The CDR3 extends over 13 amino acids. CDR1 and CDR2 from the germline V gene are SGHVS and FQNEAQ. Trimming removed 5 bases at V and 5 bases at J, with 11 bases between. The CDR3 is CASSRQGGDTQYF. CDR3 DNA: TGTGCCAGCAGCCGCCAGGGAGGAGATACGCAGTATTTT.

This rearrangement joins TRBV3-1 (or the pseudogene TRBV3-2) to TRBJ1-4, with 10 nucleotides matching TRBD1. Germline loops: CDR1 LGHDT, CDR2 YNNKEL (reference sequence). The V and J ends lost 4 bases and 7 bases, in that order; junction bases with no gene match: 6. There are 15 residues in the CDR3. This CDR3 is CASSPRQGALEKLFF. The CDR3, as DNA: TGTGCCAGCAGCCCAAGACAGGGGGCGCTTGAAAAACTGTTTTTT.

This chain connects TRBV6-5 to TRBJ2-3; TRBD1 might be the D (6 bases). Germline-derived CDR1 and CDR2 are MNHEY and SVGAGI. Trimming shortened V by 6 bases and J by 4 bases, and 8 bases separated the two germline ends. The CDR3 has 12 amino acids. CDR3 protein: CASRRGSDTQYF. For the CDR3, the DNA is TGTGCCAGCAGGAGGGGGTCAGATACGCAGTATTTT.

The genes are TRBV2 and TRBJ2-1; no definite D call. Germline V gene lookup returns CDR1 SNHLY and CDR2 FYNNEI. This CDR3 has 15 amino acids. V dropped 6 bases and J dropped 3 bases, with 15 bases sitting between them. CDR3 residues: CASSTPEDRYNEQFF. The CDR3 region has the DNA TGTGCCAGCAGCACCCCAGAGGATCGCTACAATGAGCAGTTCTTC.

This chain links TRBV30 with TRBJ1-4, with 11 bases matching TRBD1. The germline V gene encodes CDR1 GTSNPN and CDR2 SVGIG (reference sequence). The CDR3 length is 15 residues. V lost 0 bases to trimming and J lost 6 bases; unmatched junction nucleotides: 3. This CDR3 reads CAWSVRTGGYEKLFF. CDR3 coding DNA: TGTGCCTGGAGTGTACGGACAGGGGGCTATGAAAAACTGTTTTTT.

CDR3 region: CASSFRDRETQYF. The DNA of the CDR3 is TGTGCCAGCAGTTTCCGGGACAGAGAGACCCAGTACTTC. The genes are TRBV12-3 or TRBV12-4 and TRBJ2-5; 7 nucleotides align to TRBD1. CDR3 length: 13 amino acids. Unmatched junction bases numbered 2, after V lost 3 bases and J lost 4 bases.

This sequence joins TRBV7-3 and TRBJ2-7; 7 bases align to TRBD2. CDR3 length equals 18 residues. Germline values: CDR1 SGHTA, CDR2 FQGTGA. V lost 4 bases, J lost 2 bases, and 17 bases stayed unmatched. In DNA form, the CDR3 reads TGTGCCAGCAGCTACGGCCAGGTTTGGTCGGGAGGCCCCTACGAGCAGTACTTC. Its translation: CASSYGQVWSGGPYEQYF. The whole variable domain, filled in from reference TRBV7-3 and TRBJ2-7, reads GAGVSQTPSNKVTEKGKYVELRCDPISGHTALYWYRQSLGQGPEFLIYFQGTGAADDSGLPNDRFFAVRPEGSVSTLKIQRTERGDSAVYLCASSYGQVWSGGPYEQYFGPGTRLTVT.

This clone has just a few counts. CDR3 amino acids: CAWSRDDRDYGYTF. For the CDR3, the DNA is TGTGCCTGGAGTCGAGACGACAGGGATTATGGCTACACCTTC. The chain joins TRBV30 to TRBJ1-2; 7 nucleotides line up with TRBD1. V shed 2 bases and J 5 bases; nucleotides not matched to a gene: 8. This CDR3 has 14 amino acids. Per the germline V gene, CDR1 is GTSNPN and CDR2 is SVGIG (reference sequence).

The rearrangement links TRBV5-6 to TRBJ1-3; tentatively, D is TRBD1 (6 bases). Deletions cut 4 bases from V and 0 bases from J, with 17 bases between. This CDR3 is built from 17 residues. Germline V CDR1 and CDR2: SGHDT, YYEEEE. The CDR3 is CASSLGTQYYSGNTIYF. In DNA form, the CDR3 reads TGTGCCAGCAGCCTGGGGACACAATACTACTCTGGAAACACCATATATTTT. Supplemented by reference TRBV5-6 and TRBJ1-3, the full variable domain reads DAGVTQSPTHLIKTRGQQVTLRCSPKSGHDTVSWYQQALGQGPQFIFQYYEEEERQRGNFPDRFSGHQFPNYSSELNVNALLLGDSALYLCASSLGTQYYSGNTIYFGEGSWLTVV.

CDR3 region: CASSPGGNTAGGYTF. The CDR3 bases are TGTGCCAGCAGCCCGGGGGGGAATACCGCTGGAGGCTACACCTTC. The chain carries TRBV11-2 and TRBJ1-2; TRBD1 is a possible D gene (5 bases). The CDR3 sequence is 15 residues long. Trimming took 5 bases from V and 8 from J, leaving 21 bases between them. CDR1 and CDR2 from the germline V gene are SGHAT and FQNNGV.

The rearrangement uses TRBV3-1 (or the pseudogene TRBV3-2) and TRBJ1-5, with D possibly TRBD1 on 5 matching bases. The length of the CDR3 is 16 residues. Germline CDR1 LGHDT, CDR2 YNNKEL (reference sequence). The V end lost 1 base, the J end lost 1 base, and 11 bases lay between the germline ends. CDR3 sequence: CASSQGWQGSNQPQHF. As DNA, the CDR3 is TGTGCCAGCAGCCAAGGGTGGCAGGGAAGCAATCAGCCCCAGCATTTT.

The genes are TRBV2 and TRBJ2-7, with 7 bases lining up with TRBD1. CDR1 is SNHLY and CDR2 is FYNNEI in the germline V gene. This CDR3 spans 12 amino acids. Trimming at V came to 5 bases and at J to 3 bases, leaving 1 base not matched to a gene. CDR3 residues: CASSRDSYEQYF. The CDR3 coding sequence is TGTGCCAGCAGTCGGGACAGCTACGAGCAGTACTTC.

Here the CDR3 DNA reads TGTGCCAGCAGTACCACCTTTAGACTTGCAAGCTCCTACAATGAGCAGTTCTTC. It codes for CASSTTFRLASSYNEQFF. V gene TRBV2 combines with J gene TRBJ2-1, with D hard to call. The CDR3 runs to 18 residues. Trimming cost V 5 bases and J 0 bases, with 20 bases left between them. Germline CDR1 SNHLY, CDR2 FYNNEI.

The CDR3 DNA is TGTGCCAGCAGCCCACAGGGTTTCGCCACTGAAGCTTTCTTT. It yields the protein CASSPQGFATEAFF. The chain carries TRBV7-9 and TRBJ1-1; a weak D match, TRBD1 (6 bases). The CDR3 sequence is 14 residues long. V was cut by 5 bases and J by 4 bases, with 14 bases left in between. CDR1 is SEHNR and CDR2 is FQNEAQ in the germline V gene (reference sequence).

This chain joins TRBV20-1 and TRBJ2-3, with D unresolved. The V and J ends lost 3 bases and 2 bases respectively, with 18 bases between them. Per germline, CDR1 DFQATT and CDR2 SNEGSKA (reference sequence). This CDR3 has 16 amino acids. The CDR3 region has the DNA TGCAGTGCTAGTCCCCTGAGAGCGCCCACCACAGATACGCAGTATTTT. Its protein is CSASPLRAPTTDTQYF.

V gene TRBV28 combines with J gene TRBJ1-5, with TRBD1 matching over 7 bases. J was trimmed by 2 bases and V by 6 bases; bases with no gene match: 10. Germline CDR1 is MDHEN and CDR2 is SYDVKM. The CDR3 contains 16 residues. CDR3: CASSIHHRGRNQPQHF. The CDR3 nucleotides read TGTGCCAGCAGCATCCATCACAGGGGTCGCAATCAGCCCCAGCATTTT.

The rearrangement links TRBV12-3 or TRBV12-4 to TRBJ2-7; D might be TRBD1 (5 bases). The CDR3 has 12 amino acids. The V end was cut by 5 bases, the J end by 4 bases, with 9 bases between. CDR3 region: CASSITGYEQYF. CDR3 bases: TGTGCCAGCAGTATCACAGGTTACGAGCAGTACTTC.

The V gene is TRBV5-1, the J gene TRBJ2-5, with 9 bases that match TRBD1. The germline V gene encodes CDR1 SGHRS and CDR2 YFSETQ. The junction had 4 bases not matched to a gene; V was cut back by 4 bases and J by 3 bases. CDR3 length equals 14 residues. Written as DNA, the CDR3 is TGCGCCAGCAGCGGTGGACAGGGGAAAGAGACCCAGTACTTC. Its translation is CASSGGQGKETQYF.

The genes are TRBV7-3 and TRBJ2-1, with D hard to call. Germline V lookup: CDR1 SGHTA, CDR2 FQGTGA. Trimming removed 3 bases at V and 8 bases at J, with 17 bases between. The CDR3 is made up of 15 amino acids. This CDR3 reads CASSFTPTGFDEQFF. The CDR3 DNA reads TGTGCCAGCAGCTTCACTCCGACTGGTTTCGATGAGCAGTTCTTC. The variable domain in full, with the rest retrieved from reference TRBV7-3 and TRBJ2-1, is GAGVSQTPSNKVTEKGKYVELRCDPISGHTALYWYRQSLGQGPEFLIYFQGTGAADDSGLPNDRFFAVRPEGSVSTLKIQRTERGDSAVYLCASSFTPTGFDEQFFGPGTRLTVL.

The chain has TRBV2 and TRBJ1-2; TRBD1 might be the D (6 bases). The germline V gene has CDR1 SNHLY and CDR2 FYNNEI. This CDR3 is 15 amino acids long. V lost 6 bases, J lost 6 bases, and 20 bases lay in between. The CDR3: CASSPENRAYNGYTF. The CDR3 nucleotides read TGTGCCAGCAGCCCTGAGAACAGGGCGTATAATGGCTACACCTTC. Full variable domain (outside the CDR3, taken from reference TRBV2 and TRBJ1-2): EPEVTQTPSHQVTQMGQEVILRCVPISNHLYFYWYRQILGQKVEFLVSFYNNEISEKSEIFDDQFSVERPDGSNFTLKIRSTKLEDSAMYFCASSPENRAYNGYTFGSGTRLTVV.

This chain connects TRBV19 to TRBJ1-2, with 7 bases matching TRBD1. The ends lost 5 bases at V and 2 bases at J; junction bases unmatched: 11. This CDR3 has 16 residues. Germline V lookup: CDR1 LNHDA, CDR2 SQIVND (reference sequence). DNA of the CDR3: TGTGCCAGTAGTGACCGAACAGGGGAACTCAACTATGGCTACACCTTC. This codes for CASSDRTGELNYGYTF.

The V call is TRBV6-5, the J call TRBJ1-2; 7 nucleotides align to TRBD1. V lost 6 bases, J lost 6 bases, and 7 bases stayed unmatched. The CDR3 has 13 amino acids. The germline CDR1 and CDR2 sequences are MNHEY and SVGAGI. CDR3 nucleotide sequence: TGTGCCAGCAGCCCGGGACAGAGGGATGGCTACACCTTC. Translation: CASSPGQRDGYTF.

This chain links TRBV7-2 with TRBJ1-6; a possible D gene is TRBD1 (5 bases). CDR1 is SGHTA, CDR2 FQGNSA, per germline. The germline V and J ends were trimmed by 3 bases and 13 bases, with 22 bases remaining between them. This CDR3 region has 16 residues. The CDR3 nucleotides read TGTGCCAGCAGCTTCTCGACAGCGGGCGTAATTCTTCCCCTCCACTTT. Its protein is CASSFSTAGVILPLHF.

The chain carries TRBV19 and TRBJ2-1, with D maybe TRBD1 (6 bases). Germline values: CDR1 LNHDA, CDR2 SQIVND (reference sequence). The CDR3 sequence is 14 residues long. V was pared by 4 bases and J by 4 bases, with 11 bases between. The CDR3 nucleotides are TGTGCCAGTAGTACACAGGGTTCATACAATGAGCAGTTCTTC. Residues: CASSTQGSYNEQFF.

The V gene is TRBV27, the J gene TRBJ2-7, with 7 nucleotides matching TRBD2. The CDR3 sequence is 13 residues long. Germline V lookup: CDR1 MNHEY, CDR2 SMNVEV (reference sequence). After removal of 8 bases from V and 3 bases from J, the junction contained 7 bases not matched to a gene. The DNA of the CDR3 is TGTGCCAGCCGCGGGGGAGGGTACTACGAGCAGTACTTC. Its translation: CASRGGGYYEQYF.

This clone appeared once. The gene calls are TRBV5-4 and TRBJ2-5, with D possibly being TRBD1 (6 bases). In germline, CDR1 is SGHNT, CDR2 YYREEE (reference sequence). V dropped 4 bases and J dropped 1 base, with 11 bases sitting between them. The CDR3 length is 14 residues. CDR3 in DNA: TGTGCCAGCAGCCAAAGCAGGGGCCAAGAGACCCAGTACTTC. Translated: CASSQSRGQETQYF.

CDR3 loop: CASRLDRGGSNQPQHF. CDR3 nucleotides: TGTGCCAGCAGACTCGACAGGGGTGGGAGCAATCAGCCCCAGCATTTT. The chain employs TRBV2 and TRBJ1-5, with TRBD1 matching over 8 bases. The germline gives CDR1 SNHLY, CDR2 FYNNEI. The CDR3 loop spans 16 amino acids. The V segment lost 6 bases and the J segment 1 base; nucleotides outside the gene matches: 8.

CDR3 coding DNA: TGTGCCAGTAGTACCCGGGACAGGAGGGACGAGCAGTACTTC. The encoded protein is CASSTRDRRDEQYF. The J gene is TRBJ2-7, the V gene TRBV19; 8 nucleotides line up with TRBD1. Germline V gene data show CDR1 as LNHDA and CDR2 as SQIVND (reference sequence). V shed 4 bases, J shed 5 bases, and the junction held 7 bases outside the gene matches. The CDR3 totals 14 residues.